The source of this TCR beta chain is a study of cytomegalovirus exposure and HLA in healthy donors. This CDR3 spans 11 amino acids. From germline, CDR1 is SNHLY and CDR2 FYNNEI. Unmatched junction bases numbered 5, after V lost 10 bases and J lost 6 bases. TCRdb's table, derived via immunoSEQ multiplex PCR, lists solely in-frame clones and lacks some. This table has roughly 100,000 clones, about 85% appearing once. This clonotype was obtained from a young man in good health and CMV-seropositive. The sequenced sample consisted of PBMCs. V gene TRBV2 combines with J gene TRBJ1-2; 7 positions agree with TRBD1. The DNA of the CDR3 is TGTGCCATCGACAGGGAGGATGGCTACACCTTC. Protein product: CAIDREDGYTF.